A single T cell receptor beta chain is shown here with its context. This entry is derived from a study of blood T cell repertoires in COVID-19. Study in general: The study drew acute and convalescent COVID-19 samples from the United States, Italy and Spain. The analysed material was cDNA or gDNA that came from T cells, B-cell-depleted T cells, or PBMCs.

Per the original methods: By means of reference gene primer amplification, nucleated cell counts were estimated. Produced via immunoSEQ multiplex PCR; TCRdb's table is partial and in-frame only. V and J calls and clone size are given by that table; D and trimming were obtained from the DNA. Of roughly 120,000 clones listed, 65% to 80% are singletons. CDR1 is SGHTA, CDR2 FQGNSA, per germline. Trimming took 1 base from V and 3 from J; bases not matched to a gene: 4. The CDR3 is made up of 15 amino acids. Sequenced sample: peripheral blood. The chain joins TRBV7-2 to TRBJ2-7; 9 bases agree with TRBD1. The clonotype was recovered from a man between 65 and 85 years old with acute or convalescent COVID-19. The CDR3: CASSLVGTGSYEQYF. The CDR3 DNA reads TGTGCCAGCAGCTTAGTGGGGACAGGGAGCTACGAGCAGTACTTC.